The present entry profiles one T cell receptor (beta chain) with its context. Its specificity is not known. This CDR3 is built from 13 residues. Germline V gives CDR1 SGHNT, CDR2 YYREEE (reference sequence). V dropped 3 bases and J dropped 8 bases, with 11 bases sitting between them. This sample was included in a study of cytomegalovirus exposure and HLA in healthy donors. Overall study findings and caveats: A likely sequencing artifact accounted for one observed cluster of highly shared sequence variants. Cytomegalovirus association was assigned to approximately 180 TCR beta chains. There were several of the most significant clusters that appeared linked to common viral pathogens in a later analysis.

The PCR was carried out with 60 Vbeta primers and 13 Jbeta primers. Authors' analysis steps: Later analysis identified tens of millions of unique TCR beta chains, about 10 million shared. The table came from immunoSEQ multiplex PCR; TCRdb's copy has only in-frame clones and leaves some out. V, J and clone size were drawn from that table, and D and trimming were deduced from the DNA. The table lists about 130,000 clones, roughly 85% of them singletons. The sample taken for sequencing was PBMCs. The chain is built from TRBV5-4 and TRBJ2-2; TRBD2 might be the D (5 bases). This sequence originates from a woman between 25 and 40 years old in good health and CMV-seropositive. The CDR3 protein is CASSSRSGGELFF. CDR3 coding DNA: TGTGCCAGCAGCTCCCGCAGCGGTGGGGAGCTGTTTTTT.